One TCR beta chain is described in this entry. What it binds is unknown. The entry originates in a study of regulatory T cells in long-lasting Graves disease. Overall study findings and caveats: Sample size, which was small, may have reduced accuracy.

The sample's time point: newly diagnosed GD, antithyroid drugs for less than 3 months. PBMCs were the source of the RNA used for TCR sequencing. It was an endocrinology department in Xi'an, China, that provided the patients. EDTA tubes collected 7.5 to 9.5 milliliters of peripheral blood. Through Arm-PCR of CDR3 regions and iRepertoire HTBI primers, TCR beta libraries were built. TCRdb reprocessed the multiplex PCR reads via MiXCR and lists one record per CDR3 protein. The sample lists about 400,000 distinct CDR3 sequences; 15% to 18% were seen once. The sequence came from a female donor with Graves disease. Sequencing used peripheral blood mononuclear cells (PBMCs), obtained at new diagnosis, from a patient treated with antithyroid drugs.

The CDR3 sequence is CASSLNPGGRNTEAFF. CDR3 sequence (DNA): TGTGCCAGCAGCCTAAACCCAGGGGGCAGGAACACTGAAGCTTTCTTT. The V gene is TRBV12-3 or TRBV12-4, the J gene TRBJ1-1, with 8 bases fitting TRBD1. Trimming took 6 bases from V and 1 from J; bases not matched to a gene: 10. The CDR3 loop spans 16 amino acids.